This T cell receptor beta chain was identified in a study of read filtering for tumor transcriptome and immune sequencing. Overall study context: IR-seq gave about 3.5 to 10.27 million TCR reads per sample; RNA-seq gave roughly 80 to 1,300.

From about 400 ng of RNA, a library with molecular barcoded alpha/delta and beta/gamma adaptors was made. Via MiXCR, TCRdb re-called the reads, giving one row per CDR3 protein. The data contain 49,000 or so distinct CDR3 sequences, over 9.5% of them singletons. Study-level points and caveats: Sorted CD138-negative bone marrow cells were not purified T cells.

Germline V gene lookup returns CDR1 SGHRS and CDR2 YFSETQ. The V gene lost 0 bases and the J gene lost 1 base, with 9 bases spanning the gap. The CDR3 consists of 15 residues. In this sample, this clonotype turned up many times. The antigen remains undetermined. The TCR comes from a donor aged 40 or older with multiple myeloma. This chain joins TRBV5-1 and TRBJ2-3, with no clear D. The material sequenced was a population of CD138-negative cells sorted from bone marrow. The CDR3 here is CASSLDSSRTDTQYF. The CDR3 nucleotides are TGCGCCAGCAGCTTGGATTCTAGTCGCACAGATACGCAGTATTTT.